This T cell receptor beta chain was sequenced in a study of T-cell reconstitution after alpha-beta-depleted transplantation in children. This CDR3 comprises 15 residues. The trim removed 5 bases at V and 4 bases at J, leaving 4 bases unmatched. Study findings and constraints: Two months or so post-transplant, alpha-beta T cells reportedly derived from several hundred expanded graft clones. At one year after transplant, newly produced T cells mostly accounted for T-cell counts and diversity.

During its preparation, the TCRbeta library received unique molecular identifiers. TCRdb recomputed calls from the PCR reads with MiXCR, one row per CDR3 protein. Of hundreds of thousands of distinct CDR3 sequences in the sample, 10% to 15% were seen once. To note about this clonotype: The antigen is unknown.

The receptor was derived from a male patient between 10 and 17 years old who had a stem cell transplant for acute myeloid leukemia, so the T cells may come from the graft donor. Sequenced here: PBMCs, mostly from graft donor cells, sampled 360 days after TCRalphabeta/CD19-depleted stem cell transplant. This rearrangement joins TRBV12-3 or TRBV12-4 to TRBJ2-1, with 11 bases fitting TRBD2. DNA for the CDR3: TGTGCCAGCAGTGCCCGACTAGCGGGATACAATGAGCAGTTCTTC. Its protein is CASSARLAGYNEQFF.